The clone carrying this TCR beta chain appeared a few times. This record comes from a study of blood T cell repertoires in COVID-19. Produced via immunoSEQ multiplex PCR; TCRdb's table is partial and in-frame only. The table shows 250,000 to 300,000 clones, with 86% occurring only once. Trimming removed 6 bases at V and 1 base at J, with 9 bases between. The CDR3 consists of 13 residues. Germline-derived CDR1 and CDR2 are WNHNN and SYGVQD (reference sequence). Input material: peripheral blood. The clonotype originates from a woman aged 25 to 45 with COVID-19, enrolled during active disease. This rearrangement joins TRBV10-1 to TRBJ1-1; D is perhaps TRBD1 (5 bases). CDR3 in DNA: TGCGCCAGCAGGTGGGACTCGAACACTGAAGCTTTCTTT. It codes for CASRWDSNTEAFF.